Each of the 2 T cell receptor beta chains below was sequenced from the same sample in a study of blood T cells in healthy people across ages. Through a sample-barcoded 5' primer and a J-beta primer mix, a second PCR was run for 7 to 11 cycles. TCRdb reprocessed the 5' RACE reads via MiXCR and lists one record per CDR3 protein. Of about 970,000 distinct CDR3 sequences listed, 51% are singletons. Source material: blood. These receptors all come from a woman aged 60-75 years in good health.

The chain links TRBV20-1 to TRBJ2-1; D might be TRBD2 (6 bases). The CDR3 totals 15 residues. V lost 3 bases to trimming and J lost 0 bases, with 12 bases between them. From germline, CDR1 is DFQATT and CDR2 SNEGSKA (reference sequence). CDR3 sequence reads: CSASPGLGSYNEQFF. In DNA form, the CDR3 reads TGCAGTGCTAGCCCGGGACTTGGCTCCTACAATGAGCAGTTCTTC.

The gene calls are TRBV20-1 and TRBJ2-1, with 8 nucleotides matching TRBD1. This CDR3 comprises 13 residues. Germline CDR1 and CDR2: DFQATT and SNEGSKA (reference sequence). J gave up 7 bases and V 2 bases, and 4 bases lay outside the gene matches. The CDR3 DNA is TGCAGTGCTAGACAGGGGGCGCAGAATGAGCAGTTCTTC. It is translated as CSARQGAQNEQFF.